This paragraph reports one T cell receptor beta chain. This entry comes from a study of blood T cell repertoires in COVID-19. Study as a whole: Whether acute or convalescent, the COVID-19 samples came from the United States, Italy and Spain. PBMCs, B-cell-depleted T cells, or T cells provided the cDNA or gDNA that made up the material.

It was during active infection that Seattle patients were enrolled and then longitudinally followed. How the authors handled the data: The authors estimated nucleated cell counts from reference gene primer amplification. Using immunoSEQ multiplex PCR, the repertoire was profiled, and TCRdb retains in-frame clones only, with some absent. V and J calls and clone size are those listed in that table; D and trimming were worked out from the DNA. Of around 370,000 clones in the sample, around 87% were seen once. After removal of 1 base from V and 1 base from J, the junction contained 2 bases not matched to a gene. The CDR3 consists of 15 residues. Germline assignment: CDR1 MGHRA and CDR2 YSYEKL.

What was sequenced was peripheral blood. The chain employs TRBV4-1 and TRBJ2-7; 9 nucleotides match TRBD1. The clonotype comes from a woman aged 50 to 60 with COVID-19, enrolled during active disease. CDR3 DNA sequence: TGCGCCAGCAGCCAAGGCGGGACAGGGTCCTACGAGCAGTACTTC. It codes for CASSQGGTGSYEQYF.